This T cell receptor beta chain was sequenced during a study of T cell changes during pregnancy in multiple sclerosis. This CDR3 spans 11 amino acids. J gave up 5 bases and V 6 bases, and 1 base lay outside the gene matches. Germline-derived CDR1 and CDR2 are SQVTM and ANQGSEA. Only in-frame clones appear in the TCRdb table, and some are missing; sequencing was by immunoSEQ multiplex PCR. Here the sample spans about 83,000 clones, roughly nine tenths being singletons. Sample: PBMCs, taken in the first trimester of pregnancy. This clonotype originated in a female donor in good health, serving as a control in a pregnancy study. Some clones in this sample may be carry-over from other donors' samples. The chain couples TRBV29-1 to TRBJ2-4; TRBD1 aligns across 7 bases. CDR3 sequence (DNA): TGCAGCGTGGGGACAGAAAACATTCAGTACTTC. The encoded protein is CSVGTENIQYF. The whole variable domain, remainder taken from reference TRBV29-1 and TRBJ2-4, is SAVISQKPSRDICQRGTSLTIQCQVDSQVTMMFWYRQQPGQSLTLIATANQGSEATYESGFVIDKFPISRPNLTFSTLTVSNMSPEDSSIYLCSVGTENIQYFGAGTRLSVL.